This T cell receptor beta chain was retrieved from a study of human thymus T cells. General study results and limits: What related research reported was that thymic repertoires overlapped highly among unrelated individuals. Thymic and blood repertoires appeared to show biased V and J gene usage.

This CDR3 has 15 residues. Germline V gives CDR1 SGHVT, CDR2 SQSDAQ. V lost 5 bases to trimming and J lost 10 bases, with 23 bases between them. The repertoire was sequenced with immunoSEQ multiplex PCR; TCRdb's copy has only in-frame clones and lacks some. In the table there are around 120,000 clones, about 94% of which are singletons. As for this clone: What it binds is not known.

Thymic tissue was derived from resections collected during corrective heart surgery. Sequencing was carried out using thymus tissue. J is TRBJ1-1 and V is TRBV7-4; D is undetermined. The sequence was obtained from a boy under three years old with a congenital heart defect but otherwise immunologically healthy. Written as DNA, the CDR3 is TGTGCCAGCAGCCCCAAGGTATACCCGGAGGCCCCAGCTTTCTTT. This gives the protein CASSPKVYPEAPAFF.